This T cell receptor (beta chain) emerged from a study of T cells in localized non-small cell lung cancer. The CDR3 is made up of 14 amino acids. Between the trimmed V and J ends, which lost 2 bases and 7 bases, there was a span of 15 bases. CDR1 and CDR2 (germline): MNHEY, SVGAGI. Some clones are missing from TCRdb's copy, which holds only in-frame ones; the method was immunoSEQ multiplex PCR. The sample carries some 71,000 clones, approximately 85% recorded once. The sample was peripheral blood, taken before any cancer treatment. This TCR came from a female donor of 60 years or more with stage I lung adenocarcinoma. V gene TRBV6-5 combines with J gene TRBJ2-7; a weak D match, TRBD2 (6 bases). The CDR3 region is CASSYMRGRGEQYF. The CDR3 region has the DNA TGTGCCAGCAGTTACATGCGGGGCCGGGGTGAGCAGTACTTC.